Listed here are 25 T cell receptor beta chains from one sample, sequenced in a study of blood T cell repertoires in COVID-19. Measured with immunoSEQ multiplex PCR; TCRdb has only the in-frame clones, and not every one. The repertoire has 46,000 or so clones, more than 90% of them found once; the top ten carry around a fifth. Source material: peripheral blood. The receptors originated from a man aged 65-85 years with active COVID-19.

The chain is built from TRBV3-1 (or the pseudogene TRBV3-2) and TRBJ1-1; no definite D call. Germline V lookup: CDR1 LGHDT, CDR2 YNNKEL (reference sequence). The V end was cut by 4 bases, the J end by 4 bases, with 10 bases between. CDR3 length: 13 amino acids. Here the CDR3 DNA reads TGTGCCAGCAGCCGTGGGCTGGGCACTGAAGCTTTCTTT. Protein product: CASSRGLGTEAFF.

The chain couples TRBV9 to TRBJ1-5, with a weak D call TRBD1 (6 bases). The V gene lost 0 bases and the J gene lost 2 bases, with 9 bases spanning the gap. This CDR3 spans 15 amino acids. Per the germline V gene, CDR1 is SGDLS and CDR2 is YYNGEE. This CDR3 reads CASSVGAGGNQPQHF. CDR3 in DNA: TGTGCCAGCAGCGTAGGGGCAGGGGGCAATCAGCCCCAGCATTTT. Filled out from reference TRBV9 and TRBJ1-5, the complete variable domain reads DSGVTQTPKHLITATGQRVTLRCSPRSGDLSVYWYQQSLDQGLQFLIQYYNGEERAKGNILERFSAQQFPDLHSELNLSSLELGDSALYFCASSVGAGGNQPQHFGDGTRLSIL.

The chain uses TRBV2 and TRBJ2-7; D unclear. V lost 4 bases, J lost 2 bases, and 12 bases lay in between. The CDR3 is 14 residues long. Per germline, CDR1 SNHLY and CDR2 FYNNEI. This CDR3 is CASSGRKNPYEQYF. The CDR3 DNA sequence: TGTGCCAGCAGTGGGCGGAAGAACCCCTACGAGCAGTACTTC.

The chain carries TRBV19 and TRBJ2-1; TRBD2 agrees at 11 bases. CDR1 is LNHDA and CDR2 is SQIVND in the germline V gene (reference sequence). The CDR3 is 15 amino acids. The V gene end was trimmed by 5 bases and the J gene end by 3 bases; junction bases not matched to a gene: 3. As DNA, the CDR3 is TGTGCCAGTAGTTTGACTAGCGGGGTCTACAATGAGCAGTTCTTC. This gives the protein CASSLTSGVYNEQFF.

Worth noting for this clone: The same CDR3 can be traced to other DNA sequences in this sample. The rearrangement joins TRBV6-2 or TRBV6-3 to TRBJ2-7; D is possibly TRBD2 (5 bases). This CDR3 has 13 residues. Trimming shortened V by 0 bases and J by 3 bases, and 6 bases separated the two germline ends. CDR1 and CDR2 from the germline V gene are MNHEY and SVGEGT. The CDR3: CASSYSRDYEQYF. The CDR3 nucleotides read TGTGCCAGCAGTTACTCGAGGGACTACGAGCAGTACTTC.

The chain has TRBV7-9 and TRBJ2-7, with D possibly matching TRBD2 (6 bases). The CDR3 sequence is 13 residues long. V was clipped by 5 bases and J by 7 bases, with 15 bases between them. Germline V gene sequence: CDR1 SEHNR, CDR2 FQNEAQ (reference sequence). CDR3 loop: CASSRTPAGEQYF. CDR3 in DNA: TGTGCCAGCAGCCGGACCCCGGCGGGGGAGCAGTACTTC.

This clone was counted a single time. This CDR3 is CASRKRGGSDTQYF. CDR3 DNA: TGTGCCAGTAGGAAGCGGGGGGGTTCAGATACGCAGTATTTT. V is TRBV19 and J is TRBJ2-3; TRBD2 aligns across 10 bases. The CDR3 sequence is 14 residues long. Per germline, CDR1 LNHDA and CDR2 SQIVND (reference sequence). The trim removed 6 bases at V and 4 bases at J, leaving 4 bases unmatched.

V is TRBV6-5 and J is TRBJ2-2, with a weak D call TRBD1 (6 bases). Looked up from germline, CDR1 is MNHEY and CDR2 is SVGAGI. The CDR3 extends over 16 amino acids. Trimming took off 0 bases at V and 6 bases at J, with 14 bases between the two ends. The CDR3 DNA reads TGTGCCAGCAGTTACTCGGGGGCAAGGGGTCCCGGGGAGCTGTTTTTT. As protein: CASSYSGARGPGELFF.

The chain combines TRBV7-2 with TRBJ1-5; 8 bases are shared with TRBD1. There are 14 residues in the CDR3. The germline gives CDR1 SGHTA, CDR2 FQGNSA. V trimming: 6 bases; J trimming: 4 bases; junction bases outside the gene matches: 5. In DNA, the CDR3 is TGTGCCAGCAGACCTGGGACAGGAAATCAGCCCCAGCATTTT. Translated, it gives CASRPGTGNQPQHF.

This chain uses TRBV6-5 with TRBJ2-7, with a tentative D call TRBD1 (6 bases). Germline CDR1 is MNHEY and CDR2 is SVGAGI. V shed 6 bases and J shed 1 base, with 13 bases lying between them. The CDR3 loop spans 14 amino acids. CDR3 DNA: TGTGCCAGCAGCTTCTTGACAGGTTCCTACGAGCAGTACTTC. Its protein product is CASSFLTGSYEQYF.

The CDR3 here is CASRKGQGNYGYTF. The CDR3 bases are TGTGCCAGCAGAAAGGGACAGGGGAACTATGGCTACACCTTC. The chain joins TRBV6-5 to TRBJ1-2, with 10 bases aligning to TRBD1. V shed 6 bases, J shed 2 bases, and the junction held 3 bases outside the gene matches. This CDR3 has 14 amino acids. The germline CDR1 and CDR2 sequences are MNHEY and SVGAGI.

The gene calls are TRBV19 and TRBJ1-5; D might be TRBD1 (6 bases). The CDR3 is 16 amino acids. Trimming stripped 1 base from V and 2 bases from J, with 12 bases between. CDR1 LNHDA and CDR2 SQIVND come from the germline V gene (reference sequence). In DNA, the CDR3 is TGTGCCAGTAGTATAGGGGCCAGGGGTGGCAATCAGCCCCAGCATTTT. As protein: CASSIGARGGNQPQHF.

The chain has TRBV6-5 and TRBJ1-1; 8 bases map to TRBD1. With 0 bases clipped from V and 5 bases from J, the junction kept 5 bases outside the gene matches. The CDR3 is made up of 15 amino acids. CDR1 is MNHEY and CDR2 is SVGAGI in the germline V gene. The CDR3: CASSYSRQGNTEAFF. CDR3 DNA sequence: TGTGCCAGCAGTTACTCGAGACAGGGGAATACTGAAGCTTTCTTT.

The chain recombines TRBV24-1 with TRBJ2-3; D perhaps matches TRBD2 (5 bases). This CDR3 is 14 amino acids long. Germline CDR1 is KGHDR and CDR2 is SFDVKD. The V gene lost 8 bases and the J gene lost 5 bases, with 16 bases spanning the gap. CDR3 loop: CATNEGGRGDTQYF. The CDR3 nucleotides are TGTGCCACCAACGAAGGAGGACGGGGAGATACGCAGTATTTT.

The rearrangement links TRBV30 to TRBJ2-3, with D perhaps matching TRBD1 (5 bases). There are 13 residues in the CDR3. The ends were cut back, 0 bases at V and 7 bases at J, with 11 bases in the middle. The germline gives CDR1 GTSNPN, CDR2 SVGIG (reference sequence). The CDR3 reads CAWSVQVANTQYF. In DNA form, the CDR3 reads TGTGCCTGGAGTGTACAGGTCGCGAATACGCAGTATTTT. The entire variable domain, with the rest obtained from reference TRBV30 and TRBJ2-3, is as follows: SQTIHQWPATLVQPVGSPLSLECTVEGTSNPNLYWYRQAAGRGLQLLFYSVGIGQISSEVPQNLSASRPQDRQFILSSKKLLLSDSGFYLCAWSVQVANTQYFGPGTRLTVL.

Details on this clone: Relative to the germline gene, one junction end is altered; a read error may explain this. This chain connects TRBV6-1 to TRBJ2-2; 7 nucleotides align to TRBD2. Germline V gene sequence: CDR1 MNHNS, CDR2 SASEGT. The CDR3 length is 16 residues. CDR3 region: CASSEGSTSLPGELFF. The DNA for the CDR3 is TGTGCCAGCAGCGAAGGCTCGACTAGCCTTCCCGGGGAGCTGTTTTTT.

V usage is TRBV19 and J usage is TRBJ1-5, with TRBD1 identical over 7 bases. Germline lookup yields CDR1 LNHDA and CDR2 SQIVND (reference sequence). This CDR3 has 15 amino acids. Losses at the gene ends were 5 bases for V and 0 bases for J; bases not matched to a gene: 4. The DNA for the CDR3 is TGTGCCAGTAGTGGACAGGATTATAGCAATCAGCCCCAGCATTTT. This sequence encodes CASSGQDYSNQPQHF.

The chain joins TRBV5-8 to TRBJ1-5; the match to TRBD1 covers 10 bases. This CDR3 is 13 amino acids long. Germline CDR1 reads SGHTS; CDR2 reads YDEGEE. V lost 3 bases, J lost 7 bases, and 1 base stayed unmatched. Written as DNA, the CDR3 is TGTGCCAGCAGCTGGGGACAGGGGCAGCCCCAGCATTTT. Translation gives CASSWGQGQPQHF.

The J gene is TRBJ2-7, the V gene TRBV18; TRBD1 matches at 8 bases. Germline V gives CDR1 KGHSH, CDR2 LQKENI. V was pared by 3 bases and J by 4 bases, with 5 bases of the junction left unmatched. The CDR3 is 14 amino acids. Here the CDR3 reads CASSPLDRAYEQYF. The CDR3 DNA reads as TGTGCCAGCTCACCTTTGGACAGGGCTTACGAGCAGTACTTC.

The chain is built from TRBV28 and TRBJ2-3, with TRBD1 matching over 10 bases. V lost 7 bases and J lost 1; bases outside the gene matches: 8. This CDR3 contains 16 residues. Germline lookup yields CDR1 MDHEN and CDR2 SYDVKM. CDR3 loop: CASTARGTGGTDTQYF. The CDR3 DNA sequence: TGTGCCAGCACCGCTAGGGGGACAGGGGGCACAGATACGCAGTATTTT. Full variable domain (missing parts from reference TRBV28 and TRBJ2-3): DVKVTQSSRYLVKRTGEKVFLECVQDMDHENMFWYRQDPGLGLRLIYFSYDVKMKEKGDIPEGYSVSREKKERFSLILESASTNQTSMYLCASTARGTGGTDTQYFGPGTRLTVL.

This clone was recorded once. The chain has TRBV11-2 and TRBJ2-1; TRBD2 aligns across 10 bases. Germline loops: CDR1 SGHAT, CDR2 FQNNGV. This CDR3 region has 16 residues. V gave up 5 bases and J gave up 10 bases; unmatched junction bases: 14. CDR3 DNA sequence: TGTGCCAGCAGCGTCCCGGGACTAGCGAGAAGAGAGGAGCAGTTCTTC. It translates to CASSVPGLARREEQFF.

The V and J genes are TRBV19 and TRBJ2-7; 7 positions match TRBD1. The V gene end was trimmed by 5 bases and the J gene end by 7 bases; junction bases not matched to a gene: 11. Germline CDR1 and CDR2: LNHDA and SQIVND (reference sequence). The CDR3 consists of 14 residues. Written as DNA, the CDR3 is TGTGCCAGTAGTTACCGGACAGGACCAGGGGAGCAGTACTTC. Amino acids: CASSYRTGPGEQYF.

The chain uses TRBV15 and TRBJ2-3; D remains ambiguous. The CDR3 extends over 15 amino acids. CDR1 and CDR2 (germline): LNHNV, YYDKDF (reference sequence). V dropped 0 bases and J dropped 0 bases, with 7 bases sitting between them. The CDR3 nucleotides read TGTGCCACCAGCAGAGATTACAGTAGCACAGATACGCAGTATTTT. It codes for CATSRDYSSTDTQYF. The full variable domain, with the rest looked up from reference TRBV15 and TRBJ2-3, is DAMVIQNPRYQVTQFGKPVTLSCSQTLNHNVMYWYQQKSSQAPKLLFHYYDKDFNNEADTPDNFQSRRPNTSFCFLDIRSPGLGDTAMYLCATSRDYSSTDTQYFGPGTRLTVL.

There are a few counts of this clone. The chain joins TRBV5-1 to TRBJ2-7; 9 bases map to TRBD2. The CDR3 covers 15 residues. Trimming removed 4 bases from V and 5 bases from J; junction bases left unmatched: 10. Germline CDR1 is SGHRS and CDR2 is YFSETQ. CDR3 DNA sequence: TGCGCCAGCAGCCCCCGGCGGGAGGGCCGAGACGAGCAGTACTTC. This gives the protein CASSPRREGRDEQYF.

The chain uses TRBV13 and TRBJ1-2; 10 bases line up with TRBD1. The CDR3 runs to 14 residues. CDR1 and CDR2 from the germline V gene are PRHDT and FYEKMQ (reference sequence). Germline trimming cut 5 bases from V and 4 bases from J; bases unmatched to any gene: 4. Written as DNA, the CDR3 is TGTGCCAGCAGCCGACAGGGGGCGGCCTATGGCTACACCTTC. The encoded protein is CASSRQGAAYGYTF.